This paragraph reports one T cell receptor (beta chain). Germline V gives CDR1 SGHNT, CDR2 YYREEE (reference sequence). This CDR3 contains 14 residues. V shed 0 bases and J shed 5 bases, with 11 bases lying between them. These data are taken from a study of siplizumab effects on memory and regulatory T cells. Clones were read by immunoSEQ multiplex PCR, and TCRdb kept only the in-frame ones, dropping some. The sample holds about 100,000 clones; just over 90% are singletons and the top ten take around 0.73%. The sample taken for sequencing was Tregs sorted from blood. The sequence was obtained from a human donor in good health. The chain is built from TRBV5-4 and TRBJ2-5; the D is unclear. The CDR3 sequence is CASSLVGRWETQYF. CDR3 DNA: TGTGCCAGCAGCTTGGTAGGCCGCTGGGAGACCCAGTACTTC.